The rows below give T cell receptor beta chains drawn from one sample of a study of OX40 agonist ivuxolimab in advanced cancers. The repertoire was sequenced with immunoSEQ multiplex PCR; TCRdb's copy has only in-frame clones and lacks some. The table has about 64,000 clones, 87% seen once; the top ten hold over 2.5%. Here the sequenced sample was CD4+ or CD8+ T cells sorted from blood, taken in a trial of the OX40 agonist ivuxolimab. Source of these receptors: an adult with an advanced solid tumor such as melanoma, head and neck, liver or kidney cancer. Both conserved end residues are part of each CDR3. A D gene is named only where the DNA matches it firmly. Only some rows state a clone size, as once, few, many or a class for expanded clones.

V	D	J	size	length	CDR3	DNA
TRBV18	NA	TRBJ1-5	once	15	CASSPPGVSNQPQHF	TGTGCCAGCTCACCACCGGGGGTGAGCAATCAGCCCCAGCATTTT
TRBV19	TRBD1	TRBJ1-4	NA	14	CATYDRGGNEKLFF	TGTGCCACCTACGACAGGGGAGGTAATGAAAAACTGTTTTTT
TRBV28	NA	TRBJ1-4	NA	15	CASSSTREVNEKLFF	TGTGCCAGCAGCTCAACCCGGGAGGTTAATGAAAAACTGTTTTTT
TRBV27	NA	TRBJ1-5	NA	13	CASSSGSNQPQHF	TGTGCCAGCAGTTCTGGTAGCAATCAGCCCCAGCATTTT
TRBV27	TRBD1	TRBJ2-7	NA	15	CASGQTGGAVYEQYF	TGTGCCAGCGGGCAGACAGGGGGCGCGGTATACGAGCAGTACTTC
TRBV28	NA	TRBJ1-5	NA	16	CASSSAEARGNQPQHF	TGTGCCAGCAGTTCCGCCGAGGCCCGCGGCAATCAGCCCCAGCATTTT
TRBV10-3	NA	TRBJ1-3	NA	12	CAIGTSGNTIYF	TGTGCCATCGGGACATCTGGAAACACCATATATTTT
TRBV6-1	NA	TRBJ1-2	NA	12	CAIQGFGLGYTF	TGTGCCATACAGGGATTTGGTTTGGGCTACACCTTC
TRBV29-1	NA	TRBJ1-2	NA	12	CSVEGLRKGYTF	TGCAGCGTTGAAGGACTACGGAAAGGCTACACCTTC
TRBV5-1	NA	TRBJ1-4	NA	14	CASKVSTGPEKLFF	TGCGCCAGCAAAGTTTCAACGGGTCCCGAAAAACTGTTTTTT
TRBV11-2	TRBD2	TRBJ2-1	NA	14	CASQGGSSYNEQFF	TGTGCCAGCCAGGGAGGGAGCTCCTACAATGAGCAGTTCTTC
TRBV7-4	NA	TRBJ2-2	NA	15	CASSLRASFTGELFF	TGTGCCAGCAGCTTAAGGGCTAGCTTCACCGGAGAGCTGTTTTTT
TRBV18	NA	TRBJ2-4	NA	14	CASSPGGDRNIQYF	TGTGCCAGCTCACCAGGCGGAGATCGGAACATTCAGTACTTC
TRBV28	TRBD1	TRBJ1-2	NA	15	CASSSWTGGNYGYTF	TGTGCCAGCAGTTCCTGGACAGGCGGAAACTATGGCTACACCTTC
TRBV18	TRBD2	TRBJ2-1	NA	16	CASSPASSGNDNEQFF	TGTGCCAGCTCACCCGCCAGTAGCGGGAACGACAATGAGCAGTTCTTC
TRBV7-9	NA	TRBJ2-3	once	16	CASSAYVTLSTDTQYF	TGTGCCAGCAGCGCCTACGTTACCCTGAGCACAGATACGCAGTATTTT
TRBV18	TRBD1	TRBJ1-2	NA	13	CASSQGAGYGYTF	TGTGCCAGCTCACAGGGGGCAGGGTATGGCTACACCTTC
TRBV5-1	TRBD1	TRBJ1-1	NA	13	CASSTGQDTEAFF	TGCGCCAGCAGCACCGGACAGGACACTGAAGCTTTCTTT
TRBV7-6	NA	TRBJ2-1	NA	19	CASSLVGRGKLQENNEQFF	TGTGCCAGCAGCTTAGTGGGGCGCGGGAAGCTACAGGAAAACAATGAGCAGTTCTTC
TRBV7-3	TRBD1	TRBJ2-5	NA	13	CASSSTGAETQYF	TGTGCCAGCAGCTCGACAGGGGCCGAGACCCAGTACTTC
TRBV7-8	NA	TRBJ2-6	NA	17	CASSFQKFLSGANVLTF	TGTGCCAGCAGCTTCCAGAAGTTCCTCTCTGGGGCCAACGTCCTGACTTTC
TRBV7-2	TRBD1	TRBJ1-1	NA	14	CASAFGTGWTEAFF	TGTGCCAGCGCTTTTGGGACAGGATGGACTGAAGCTTTCTTT
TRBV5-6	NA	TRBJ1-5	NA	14	CASGLAGTNQPQHF	TGTGCCAGCGGCCTGGCGGGCACCAATCAGCCCCAGCATTTT
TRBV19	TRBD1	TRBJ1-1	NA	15	CASRPGQGRNTEAFF	TGTGCCAGTAGACCCGGACAGGGGAGGAACACTGAAGCTTTCTTT
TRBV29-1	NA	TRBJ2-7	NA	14	CSVLIQGNPYEQYF	TGCAGCGTCTTAATTCAGGGGAACCCCTACGAGCAGTACTTC